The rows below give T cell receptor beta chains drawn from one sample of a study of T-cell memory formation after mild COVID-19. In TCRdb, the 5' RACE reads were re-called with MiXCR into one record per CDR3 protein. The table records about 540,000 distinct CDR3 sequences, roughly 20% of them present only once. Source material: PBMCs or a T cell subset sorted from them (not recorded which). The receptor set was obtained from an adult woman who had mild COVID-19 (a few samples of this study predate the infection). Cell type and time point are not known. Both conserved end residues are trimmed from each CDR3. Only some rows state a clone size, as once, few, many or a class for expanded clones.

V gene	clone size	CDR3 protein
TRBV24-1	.	ATSDLCPGKGHPNTEAF
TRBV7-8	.	ASRSPGGRYNEQF
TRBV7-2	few	ASSLAGQNYEQY
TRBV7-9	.	ASSLPDPNYGYT
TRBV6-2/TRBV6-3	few	ASRNVGETYEQY
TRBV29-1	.	SVELAEASTDTQY
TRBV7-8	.	ASSLQVGWNLNNQPQH
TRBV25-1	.	ASSGLAGGQGIQY
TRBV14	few	ASSQERRTANNSPLH
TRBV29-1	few	SALQDTSYGYT
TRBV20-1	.	SARNLSLTDTQY
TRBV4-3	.	ASSQDRGWADTQY
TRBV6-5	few	ASSYSFSGDYEQY
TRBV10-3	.	AISEQGGYEQY
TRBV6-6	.	ASSVGGQNTGELF
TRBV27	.	ASSPSPSSYNEQF
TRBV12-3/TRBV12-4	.	ASSLRRGVTGELF
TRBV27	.	ASSLGPSSYGYT
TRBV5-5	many	ASSLAAGGPYEQY
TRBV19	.	ASSERTGLSEQF
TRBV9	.	ASSVGGSVGGNTEAF
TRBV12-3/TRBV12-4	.	ASSFNNRNEQF
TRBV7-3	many	ASSHQGTGELF
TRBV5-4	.	ASSLDRQYTGELF
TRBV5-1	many	ASSLDSGANVLT
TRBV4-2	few	ASSPLVNYEQF
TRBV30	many	AWSPRGLVTDTQY
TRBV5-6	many	ASSADRRVAGVETQY
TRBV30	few	AFGQNMNTQY
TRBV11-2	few	ASSRKADTQY
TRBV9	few	ASSGDRGFTEAF
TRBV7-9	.	ASSSLGQRSYNEQF
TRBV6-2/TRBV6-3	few	ASSSDWETQY
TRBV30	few	AWGLGTDTQY
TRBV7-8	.	ASSSLAGLTDTQY
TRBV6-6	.	ASSKSHEGTQY
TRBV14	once	ASSQRRGAAGETQY
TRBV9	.	ASSQQTTGEQY
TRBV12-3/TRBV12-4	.	ASSLSKATTVAF
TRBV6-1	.	ASSEEGQGKQF
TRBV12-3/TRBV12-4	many	ASSLWGNEQF
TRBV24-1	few	ATSDFSLTDSGGGAQEQF
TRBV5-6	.	ASSLTGGTQY
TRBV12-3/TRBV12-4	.	ASRVAGGPYNEQF
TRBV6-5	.	ASSQGDRATDTQY
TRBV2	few	ASSEAGGQLYEQY
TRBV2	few	ASSEFSGATGEQY
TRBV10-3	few	AISLLPGQSYEQY
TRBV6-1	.	ASSEWAEQETQY
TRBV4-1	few	ASSQAMDWSTGELF
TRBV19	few	ASRGSKAF
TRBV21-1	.	ASRTYTGDNLQETQY
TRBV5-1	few	ASSLDRTRELF
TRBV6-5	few	ASSYSIGHTDTQY